Below, 25 T cell receptor beta chains from the same sample are listed, as sequenced in a study of T cell repertoires in cytomegalovirus infection. Antigen specificity for these receptors is unknown. In TCRdb, the reads were re-called with MiXCR into one record per CDR3 protein. The sample has hundreds of thousands of distinct CDR3 sequences, 33% seen once. Sample: cultured PBMCs, taken from culture after CMV antigen stimulation. These receptors were obtained from a human donor in good health (CMV status not recorded). Some clones in this sample may be carry-over from other donors' samples.

The chain employs TRBV12-3 or TRBV12-4 and TRBJ1-1, with D maybe TRBD1 (5 bases). V lost 7 bases to trimming and J lost 2 bases, with 14 bases between them. This CDR3 spans 14 amino acids. CDR3 region: CASIRQTRNTEAFF. The CDR3 coding sequence is TGTGCCAGCATTAGACAGACAAGAAACACTGAAGCTTTCTTT.

This clonotype was recorded a few times. The V and J genes are TRBV4-1 and TRBJ2-2; tentatively, D is TRBD2 (6 bases). Trimming cost V 3 bases and J 0 bases, with 14 bases left between them. The V gene's germline CDR1 is MGHRA and CDR2 YSYEKL. CDR3 length: 17 residues. The CDR3 sequence: CASSQGPRDSNTGELFF. As DNA, the CDR3 is TGCGCCAGCAGCCAGGGTCCCCGGGACTCGAACACCGGGGAGCTGTTTTTT.

The V and J genes are TRBV18 and TRBJ1-4; TRBD1 is a possible D gene (5 bases). The CDR3 runs 15 residues. Germline V gene data show CDR1 as KGHSH and CDR2 as LQKENI. With 0 bases removed from V and 6 bases from J, the gap between germline ends came to 11 bases. For the CDR3, the DNA is TGTGCCAGCTCACCACCAACAGGCGAGGATGAAAAACTGTTTTTT. Protein product: CASSPPTGEDEKLFF. The full variable domain, with the rest looked up from reference TRBV18 and TRBJ1-4, is NAGVMQNPRHLVRRRGQEARLRCSPMKGHSHVYWYRQLPEEGLKFMVYLQKENIIDESGMPKERFSAEFPKEGPSILRIQQVVRGDSAAYFCASSPPTGEDEKLFFGSGTQLSVL.

This CDR3 reads CASSTVRVIHNEQFF. DNA of the CDR3: TGTGCCAGCAGTACCGTCAGGGTCATACACAATGAGCAGTTCTTC. The chain employs TRBV27 and TRBJ2-1; maybe TRBD1 (5 bases). The CDR3 is 15 amino acids. Trimming removed 5 bases from V and 5 bases from J, with 16 bases in between. Germline values: CDR1 MNHEY, CDR2 SMNVEV (reference sequence).

Comment on this clonotype: The conserved phenylalanine or tryptophan normally closing the CDR3 is absent here, so this likely arose from a read error. The V gene is TRBV6-8, the J gene TRBJ2-1; no definite D call. Per germline, CDR1 MNHGY and CDR2 SAAAGT. Trimming removed 4 bases from V and 4 bases from J, with 5 bases in between. CDR3 length equals 12 residues. This chain's CDR3 is CASSSPYNEQFL. The CDR3 DNA reads as TGTGCCAGCAGTTCCCCTTACAATGAGCAGTTCTTA.

The chain couples TRBV7-9 to TRBJ1-6, with D unresolved. The CDR3 extends over 18 amino acids. The germline V and J ends were trimmed by 5 bases and 2 bases, with 19 bases remaining between them. In germline, CDR1 is SEHNR, CDR2 FQNEAQ (reference sequence). This chain's CDR3 is CASSLFSQTGTYNSPLHF. The CDR3 coding sequence is TGTGCCAGCAGCCTATTCTCGCAAACGGGGACCTATAATTCACCCCTCCACTTT.

In the case of this clonotype: A much more abundant neighbour one base away suggests this may be a read error. The V call is TRBV7-2, the J call TRBJ1-1; D is possibly TRBD1 (5 bases). This CDR3 contains 13 residues. Germline V gives CDR1 SGHTA, CDR2 FQGNSA. CDR3 residues: CASSARVNTEALF. DNA of the CDR3: TGTGCCAGCAGCGCCAGGGTGAACACTGAAGCTCTCTTT.

The table lists this clonotype with a few counts. This chain connects TRBV7-2 to TRBJ2-1; TRBD2 is a possible D gene (6 bases). CDR1 is SGHTA, CDR2 FQGNSA, per germline. Deletions cut 10 bases from V and 10 bases from J, with 17 bases between. The CDR3 consists of 12 residues. For the CDR3, the DNA is TGTGCCACTCTGGGGGGAGCGGGCGAGCAGTTCTTC. As protein: CATLGGAGEQFF.

The table lists this clonotype with a few counts. The rearrangement links TRBV2 to TRBJ1-5; 7 nucleotides align to TRBD1. Per the germline V gene, CDR1 is SNHLY and CDR2 is FYNNEI. Losses at the gene ends were 9 bases for V and 7 bases for J; bases not matched to a gene: 12. The CDR3 extends over 14 amino acids. CDR3 sequence reads: CASRQGQREQPQHF. CDR3 sequence (DNA): TGTGCCAGTAGACAGGGACAGAGGGAACAGCCCCAGCATTTT.

This clonotype was detected many times. The chain combines TRBV7-2 with TRBJ2-1; the D gene is possibly TRBD2 (5 bases). V was shortened by 6 bases and J by 0 bases, with 15 bases between the two germline ends. Germline loops: CDR1 SGHTA, CDR2 FQGNSA. This CDR3 is 16 amino acids long. In nucleotides, the CDR3 is TGTGCCAGCAGAAGAACGGGATCGAGCTCCTACAATGAGCAGTTCTTC. Translated: CASRRTGSSSYNEQFF.

This clonotype has at least ten counts. The chain carries TRBV7-6 and TRBJ2-3; possibly TRBD2 for D (6 bases). The CDR3 is made up of 16 amino acids. Looked up from germline, CDR1 is SGHVS and CDR2 is FNYEAQ. Trimming stripped 5 bases from V and 5 bases from J, with 20 bases between. CDR3 DNA: TGTGCCAGCAGCCGGGACTCGACATTGTTAGTAGATACGCAGTATTTT. It is translated as CASSRDSTLLVDTQYF.

The chain links TRBV6-2 or TRBV6-3 to TRBJ2-7, with D possibly TRBD2 on 6 matching bases. In germline, CDR1 is MNHEY, CDR2 SVGEGT. The CDR3 runs to 16 residues. V was shortened by 5 bases and J by 6 bases, with 23 bases between the two germline ends. The CDR3 nucleotides are TGTGCCAGCAGTCTACTAGCTCATCGCCATTTCGTCGAGCAGTACTTC. The encoded protein is CASSLLAHRHFVEQYF.

V usage is TRBV5-5 and J usage is TRBJ2-2; 10 bases align to TRBD1. This CDR3 is 16 amino acids long. Germline assignment: CDR1 SGHKS and CDR2 YYEKEE (reference sequence). Trimming took 2 bases from V and 5 from J; bases not matched to a gene: 6. The CDR3 DNA reads TGTGCCAGCAGCTTATACAGGACAGGGGGGACCGGGGAGCTGTTTTTT. It is translated as CASSLYRTGGTGELFF.

This clonotype was detected ten times or more. The gene calls are TRBV19 and TRBJ2-1, with D uncertain. Between the trimmed V and J ends, which lost 0 bases and 3 bases, there was a span of 21 bases. Germline CDR1 is LNHDA and CDR2 is SQIVND (reference sequence). This CDR3 region has 19 residues. The CDR3 DNA reads as TGTGCCAGTAGTATAGATCGCTCGATAGCCGACTCTATCTACAATGAGCAGTTCTTC. Amino acids: CASSIDRSIADSIYNEQFF.

The rearrangement joins TRBV7-2 to TRBJ2-5; D is unresolved. The V end was cut by 4 bases, the J end by 5 bases, with 8 bases between. The CDR3 covers 12 residues. Germline lookup yields CDR1 SGHTA and CDR2 FQGNSA. The CDR3 region has the DNA TGTGCCAGCAGCTCCACAAAGGAGACCCAGTACTTC. This encodes CASSSTKETQYF.

This clonotype has just a few counts. The chain joins TRBV6-6 to TRBJ2-3; 9 nucleotides match TRBD1. The CDR3 runs 16 residues. Germline V lookup: CDR1 MNHNY, CDR2 SVGAGI (reference sequence). The junction had 3 bases not matched to a gene; V was cut back by 2 bases and J by 0 bases. For the CDR3, the DNA is TGTGCCAGCAGTTACCGGGACAGGGCAAGCACAGATACGCAGTATTTT. It encodes CASSYRDRASTDTQYF.

This clonotype occurred a few times. The chain links TRBV7-8 to TRBJ1-6; weak D call: TRBD1 (6 bases). The CDR3 spans 14 residues. V was trimmed by 1 base and J by 10 bases, leaving 11 bases between them. Looked up from germline, CDR1 is SGHVS and CDR2 is FQNEAQ. CDR3: CASSLDRVGSPLHF. For the CDR3, the DNA is TGTGCCAGCAGCTTAGACAGGGTCGGGTCACCCCTCCACTTT.

A few counts support this clonotype. V usage is TRBV7-8 and J usage is TRBJ2-5; possibly TRBD1 or TRBD2 for D (5 bases each). Germline CDR1 reads SGHVS; CDR2 reads FQNEAQ. The length of the CDR3 is 16 residues. V was clipped by 1 base and J by 5 bases, with 17 bases between them. The CDR3, as DNA: TGTGCCAGCAGCTTAGTTAGGCTGAGAGGGGCGGAGACCCAGTACTTC. Its protein is CASSLVRLRGAETQYF. Full variable domain (rest looked up from reference TRBV7-8 and TRBJ2-5): GAGVSQSPRYKVAKRGQDVALRCDPISGHVSLFWYQQALGQGPEFLTYFQNEAQLDKSGLPSDRFFAERPEGSVSTLKIQRTQQEDSAVYLCASSLVRLRGAETQYFGPGTRLLVL.

The table lists this clonotype with a few counts. This sequence joins TRBV20-1 and TRBJ2-5, with unresolved D. V lost 0 bases to trimming and J lost 4 bases, with 15 bases between them. This CDR3 has 15 residues. From germline, CDR1 is DFQATT and CDR2 SNEGSKA (reference sequence). The CDR3 here is CSARDGAGYVETQYF. Written as DNA, the CDR3 is TGCAGTGCTAGAGATGGAGCAGGATATGTAGAGACCCAGTACTTC.

This clonotype was observed a single time. The gene calls are TRBV18 and TRBJ2-7; perhaps TRBD2 as D (5 bases). Germline CDR1 is KGHSH and CDR2 is LQKENI. Trimming cost V 5 bases and J 3 bases, with 14 bases left between them. The CDR3 is made up of 14 amino acids. Here the CDR3 reads CASSADMGSYEQYF. The CDR3 region has the DNA TGTGCCAGCTCAGCCGACATGGGGAGCTACGAGCAGTACTTC.

This rearrangement joins TRBV6-2 or TRBV6-3 to TRBJ2-5; TRBD1 is a possible D gene (5 bases). The V and J ends lost 2 bases and 7 bases respectively, with 11 bases between them. This CDR3 has 13 residues. The germline V gene has CDR1 MNHEY and CDR2 SVGEGT. DNA of the CDR3: TGTGCCAGCAGTTACCTCAGGGAAGGGACCCAGTACTTC. This gives the protein CASSYLREGTQYF.

This clonotype was counted between two and nine times. The gene calls are TRBV6-6 and TRBJ2-3; TRBD2 might be the D (5 bases). The germline CDR1 and CDR2 sequences are MNHNY and SVGAGI (reference sequence). The V gene lost 6 bases and the J gene lost 7 bases, with 17 bases spanning the gap. The CDR3 loop spans 14 amino acids. The CDR3 DNA follows: TGTGCCAGCAGCCAAATGGAGAGCGGCTATACGCAGTATTTT. Translated, it gives CASSQMESGYTQYF.

The V and J genes are TRBV7-9 and TRBJ2-2, with a possible D match to TRBD1 (6 bases). The CDR3 covers 17 residues. V lost 0 bases, J lost 0 bases, and 11 bases lay in between. Germline CDR1 SEHNR, CDR2 FQNEAQ (reference sequence). DNA of the CDR3: TGTGCCAGCAGCTTAGCCGTTGGACAGACGAACACCGGGGAGCTGTTTTTT. It codes for CASSLAVGQTNTGELFF.

This chain connects TRBV29-1 to TRBJ2-5; 8 bases agree with TRBD2. The germline V gene has CDR1 SQVTM and CDR2 ANQGSEA. This CDR3 has 15 residues. With V trimmed by 4 bases and J by 2 bases, 9 bases remained unmatched. The CDR3 protein is CSVARLAGTQETQYF. The CDR3 DNA reads as TGCAGCGTTGCTCGGCTAGCGGGCACACAAGAGACCCAGTACTTC.

This clonotype was picked up many times. The rearrangement links TRBV7-2 to TRBJ2-1; D perhaps matches TRBD2 (7 bases). Looked up from germline, CDR1 is SGHTA and CDR2 is FQGNSA. Between the trimmed V and J ends, which lost 3 bases and 7 bases, there was a span of 22 bases. This CDR3 is built from 17 residues. The DNA of the CDR3 is TGTGCCAGCAGCTTTCCGCGGGGGCTAAATTGGGCGAATGAGCAGTTCTTC. Amino acids: CASSFPRGLNWANEQFF.